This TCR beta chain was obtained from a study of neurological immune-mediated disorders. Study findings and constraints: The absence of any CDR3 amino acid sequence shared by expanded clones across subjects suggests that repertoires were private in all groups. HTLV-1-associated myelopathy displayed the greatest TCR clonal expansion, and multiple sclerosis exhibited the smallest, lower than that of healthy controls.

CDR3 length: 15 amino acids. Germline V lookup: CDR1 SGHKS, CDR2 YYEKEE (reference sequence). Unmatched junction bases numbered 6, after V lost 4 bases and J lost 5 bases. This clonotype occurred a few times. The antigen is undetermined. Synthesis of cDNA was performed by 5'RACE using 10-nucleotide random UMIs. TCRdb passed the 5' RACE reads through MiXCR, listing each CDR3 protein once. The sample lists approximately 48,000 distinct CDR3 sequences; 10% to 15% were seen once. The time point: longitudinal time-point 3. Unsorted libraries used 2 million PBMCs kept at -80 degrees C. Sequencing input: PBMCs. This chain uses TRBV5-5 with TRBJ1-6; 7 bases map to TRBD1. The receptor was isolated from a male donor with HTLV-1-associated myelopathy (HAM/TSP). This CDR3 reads CASSKGGTDNSPLHF. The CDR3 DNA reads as TGTGCCAGCAGCAAGGGCGGGACAGATAATTCACCCCTCCACTTT. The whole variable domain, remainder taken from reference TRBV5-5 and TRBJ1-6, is DAGVTQSPTHLIKTRGQQVTLRCSPISGHKSVSWYQQVLGQGPQFIFQYYEKEERGRGNFPDRFSARQFPNYSSELNVNALLLGDSALYLCASSKGGTDNSPLHFGNGTRLTVT.